The table lists the clone carrying this TCR beta chain with a few counts. What it binds is not known. These data come from a study of T cells in Graves' hyperthyroidism and ophthalmopathy. Template material for amplifying TCR beta CDR3 regions consisted of RNA transcripts. A first-round RT-PCR of the TCR CDR3 used the HTBI primer set. MiXCR was run by TCRdb on the multiplex PCR reads, yielding one entry per CDR3 protein. The repertoire consists of about 270,000 distinct CDR3 sequences, with around 22% occurring once and the leading ten covering 64%. CDR3 size: 17 residues. Germline loops: CDR1 MDHEN, CDR2 SYDVKM. V shed 5 bases and J 0 bases; nucleotides not matched to a gene: 13. Broader study findings: Most thyroid-expanded clonotypes above 0.001 were also found in blood. Ophthalmopathy stood apart from stable hyperthyroidism in a 13 V-J model.

V usage is TRBV28 and J usage is TRBJ2-7; 7 bases fit TRBD1. The clonotype comes from a man aged 30 to 39 with Graves' ophthalmopathy. Material for sequencing was blood. The CDR3 protein is CASSPLRSTGTSYEQYF. The CDR3 DNA is TGTGCCAGCAGTCCTCTACGTTCGACAGGGACCTCCTACGAGCAGTACTTC.